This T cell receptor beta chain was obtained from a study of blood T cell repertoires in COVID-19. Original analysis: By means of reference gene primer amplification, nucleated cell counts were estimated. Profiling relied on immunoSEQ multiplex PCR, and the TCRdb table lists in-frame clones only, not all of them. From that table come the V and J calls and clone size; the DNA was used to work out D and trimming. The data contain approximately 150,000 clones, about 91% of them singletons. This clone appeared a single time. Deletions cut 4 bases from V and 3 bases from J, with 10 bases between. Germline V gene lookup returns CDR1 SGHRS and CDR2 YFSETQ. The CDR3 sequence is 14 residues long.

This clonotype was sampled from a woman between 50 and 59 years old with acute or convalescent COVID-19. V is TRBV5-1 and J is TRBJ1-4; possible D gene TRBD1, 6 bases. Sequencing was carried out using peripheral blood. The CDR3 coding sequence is TGCGCCAGCAGCCTCGACAGGCCTAATGAAAAACTGTTTTTT. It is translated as CASSLDRPNEKLFF.